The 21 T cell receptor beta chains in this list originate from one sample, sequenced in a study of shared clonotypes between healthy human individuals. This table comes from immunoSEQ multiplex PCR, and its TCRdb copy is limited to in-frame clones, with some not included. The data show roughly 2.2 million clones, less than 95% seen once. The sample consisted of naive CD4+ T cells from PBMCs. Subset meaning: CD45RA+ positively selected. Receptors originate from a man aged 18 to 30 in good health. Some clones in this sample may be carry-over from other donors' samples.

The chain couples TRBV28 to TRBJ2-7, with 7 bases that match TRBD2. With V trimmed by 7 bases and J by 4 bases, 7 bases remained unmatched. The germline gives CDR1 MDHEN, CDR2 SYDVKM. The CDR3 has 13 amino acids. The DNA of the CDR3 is TGTGCCAGCACTGGGGGAGGGAAATACGAGCAGTACTTC. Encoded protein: CASTGGGKYEQYF.

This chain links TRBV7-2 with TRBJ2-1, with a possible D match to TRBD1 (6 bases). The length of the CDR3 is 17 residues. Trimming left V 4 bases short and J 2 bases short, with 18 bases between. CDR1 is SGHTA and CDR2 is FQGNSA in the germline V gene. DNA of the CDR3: TGTGCCAGCAGCTGGCGGGCGTGGACAGCGACCTACAATGAGCAGTTCTTC. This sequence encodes CASSWRAWTATYNEQFF.

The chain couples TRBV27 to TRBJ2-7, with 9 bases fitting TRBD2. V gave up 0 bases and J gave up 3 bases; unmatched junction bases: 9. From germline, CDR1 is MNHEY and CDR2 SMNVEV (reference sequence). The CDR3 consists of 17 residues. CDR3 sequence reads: CASSLSAGGGLNYEQYF. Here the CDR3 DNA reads TGTGCCAGCAGTTTATCCGCGGGGGGGGGCTTGAACTACGAGCAGTACTTC.

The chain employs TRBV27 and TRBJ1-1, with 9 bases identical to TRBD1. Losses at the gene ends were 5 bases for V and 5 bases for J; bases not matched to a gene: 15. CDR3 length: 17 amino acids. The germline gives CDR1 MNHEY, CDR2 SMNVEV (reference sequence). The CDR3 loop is CASSQRTGAPRGTEAFF. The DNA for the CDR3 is TGTGCCAGCAGTCAGCGGACAGGGGCCCCGAGGGGGACTGAAGCTTTCTTT.

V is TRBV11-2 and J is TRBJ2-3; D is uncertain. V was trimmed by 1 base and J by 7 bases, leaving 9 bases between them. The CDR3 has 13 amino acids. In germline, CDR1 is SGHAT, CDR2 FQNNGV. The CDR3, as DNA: TGTGCCAGCAGCTTAGTCCACGGGTATACGCAGTATTTT. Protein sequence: CASSLVHGYTQYF.

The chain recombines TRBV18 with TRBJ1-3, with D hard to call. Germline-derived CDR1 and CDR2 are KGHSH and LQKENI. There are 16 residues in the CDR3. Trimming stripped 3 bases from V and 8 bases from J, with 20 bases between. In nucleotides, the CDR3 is TGTGCCAGCTCACCCCAAAATCTGGGAATCGTGGACACCATATATTTT. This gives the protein CASSPQNLGIVDTIYF.

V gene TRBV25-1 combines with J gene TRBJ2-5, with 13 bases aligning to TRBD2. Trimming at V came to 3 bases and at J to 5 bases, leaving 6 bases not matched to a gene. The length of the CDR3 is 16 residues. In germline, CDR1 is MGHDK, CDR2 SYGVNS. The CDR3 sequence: CASSDPGLAGEETQYF. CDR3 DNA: TGTGCCAGCAGTGACCCCGGACTAGCGGGAGAGGAGACCCAGTACTTC. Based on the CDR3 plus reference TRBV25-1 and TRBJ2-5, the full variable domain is EADIYQTPRYLVIGTGKKITLECSQTMGHDKMYWYQQDPGMELHLIHYSYGVNSTEKGDLSSESTVSRIRTEHFPLTLESARPSHTSQYLCASSDPGLAGEETQYFGPGTRLLVL.

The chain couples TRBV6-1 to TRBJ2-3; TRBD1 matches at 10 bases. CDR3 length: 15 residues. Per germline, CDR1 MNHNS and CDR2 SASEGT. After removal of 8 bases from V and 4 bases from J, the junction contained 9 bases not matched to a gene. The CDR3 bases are TGTGCCAGCGCTAGACAGGGGGCGATAGCAGATACGCAGTATTTT. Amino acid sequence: CASARQGAIADTQYF.

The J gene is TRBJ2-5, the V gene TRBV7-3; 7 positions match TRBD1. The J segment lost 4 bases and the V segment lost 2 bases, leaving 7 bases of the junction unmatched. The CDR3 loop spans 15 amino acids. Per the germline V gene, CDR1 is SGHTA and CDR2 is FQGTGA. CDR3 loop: CASSLGTPGGETQYF. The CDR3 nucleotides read TGTGCCAGCAGCTTAGGGACCCCAGGGGGAGAGACCCAGTACTTC.

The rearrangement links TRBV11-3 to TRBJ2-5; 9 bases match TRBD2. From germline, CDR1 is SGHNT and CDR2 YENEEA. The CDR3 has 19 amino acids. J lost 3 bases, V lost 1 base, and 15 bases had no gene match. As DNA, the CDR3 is TGTGCCAGCAGCTTAGGATTGGTGACTAGCGGCGAGAGAAAAGAGACCCAGTACTTC. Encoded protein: CASSLGLVTSGERKETQYF.

CDR3 residues: CASRAGTSVYEQYF. CDR3 in DNA: TGTGCCAGCAGAGCCGGGACTTCAGTCTACGAGCAGTACTTC. The J gene is TRBJ2-7, the V gene TRBV28; D might be TRBD2 (6 bases). CDR3 length: 14 amino acids. The V and J ends lost 6 bases and 3 bases respectively, with 15 bases between them. Germline CDR1 is MDHEN and CDR2 is SYDVKM. The whole variable domain, filled in from reference TRBV28 and TRBJ2-7, reads DVKVTQSSRYLVKRTGEKVFLECVQDMDHENMFWYRQDPGLGLRLIYFSYDVKMKEKGDIPEGYSVSREKKERFSLILESASTNQTSMYLCASRAGTSVYEQYFGPGTRLTVT.

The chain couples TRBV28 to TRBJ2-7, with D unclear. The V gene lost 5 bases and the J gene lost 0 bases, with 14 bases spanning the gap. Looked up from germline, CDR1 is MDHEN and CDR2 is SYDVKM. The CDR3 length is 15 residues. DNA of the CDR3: TGTGCCAGCAGTACCGCTTGGTCAAGCTCCTACGAGCAGTACTTC. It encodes CASSTAWSSSYEQYF. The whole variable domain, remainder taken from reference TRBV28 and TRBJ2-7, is DVKVTQSSRYLVKRTGEKVFLECVQDMDHENMFWYRQDPGLGLRLIYFSYDVKMKEKGDIPEGYSVSREKKERFSLILESASTNQTSMYLCASSTAWSSSYEQYFGPGTRLTVT.

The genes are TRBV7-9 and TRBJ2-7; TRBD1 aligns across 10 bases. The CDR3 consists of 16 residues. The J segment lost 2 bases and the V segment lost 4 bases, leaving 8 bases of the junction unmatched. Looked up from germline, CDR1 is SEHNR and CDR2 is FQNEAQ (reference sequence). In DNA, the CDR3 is TGTGCCAGCAGCTATATGGGACAGGGGATCCCCTACGAGCAGTACTTC. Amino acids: CASSYMGQGIPYEQYF.

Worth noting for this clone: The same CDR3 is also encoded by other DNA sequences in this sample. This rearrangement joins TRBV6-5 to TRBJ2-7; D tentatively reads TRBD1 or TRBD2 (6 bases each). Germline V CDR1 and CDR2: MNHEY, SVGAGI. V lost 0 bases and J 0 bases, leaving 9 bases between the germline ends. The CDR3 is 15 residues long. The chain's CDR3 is CASSYSRGASYEQYF. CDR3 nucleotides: TGTGCCAGCAGTTACTCGAGGGGGGCCTCCTACGAGCAGTACTTC.

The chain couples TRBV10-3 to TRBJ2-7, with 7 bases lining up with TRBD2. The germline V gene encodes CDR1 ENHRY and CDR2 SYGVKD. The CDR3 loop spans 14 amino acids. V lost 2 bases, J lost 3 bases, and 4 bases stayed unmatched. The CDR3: CAISEGGGVYEQYF. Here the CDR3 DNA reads TGTGCCATCAGTGAGGGCGGGGGTGTCTACGAGCAGTACTTC.

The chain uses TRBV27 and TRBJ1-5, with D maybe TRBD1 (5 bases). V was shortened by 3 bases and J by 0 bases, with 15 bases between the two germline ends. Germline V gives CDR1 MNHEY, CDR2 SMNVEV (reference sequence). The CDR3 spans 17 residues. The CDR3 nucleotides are TGTGCCAGCAGTTTTTCCGGGACCCGCTATAGCAATCAGCCCCAGCATTTT. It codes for CASSFSGTRYSNQPQHF.

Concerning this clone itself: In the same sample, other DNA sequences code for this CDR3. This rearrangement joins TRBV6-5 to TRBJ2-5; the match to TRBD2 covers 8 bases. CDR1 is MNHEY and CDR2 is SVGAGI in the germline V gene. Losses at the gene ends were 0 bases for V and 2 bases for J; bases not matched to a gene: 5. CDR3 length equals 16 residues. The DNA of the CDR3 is TGTGCCAGCAGTTACTCTACTAGCGGAATACAAGAGACCCAGTACTTC. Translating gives CASSYSTSGIQETQYF.

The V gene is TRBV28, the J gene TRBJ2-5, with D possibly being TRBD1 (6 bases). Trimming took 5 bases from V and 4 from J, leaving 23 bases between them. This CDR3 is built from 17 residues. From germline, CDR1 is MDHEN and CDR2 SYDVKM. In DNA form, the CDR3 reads TGTGCCAGCAGTACCCTTTCGGGCACGGGACAACCAGAGACCCAGTACTTC. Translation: CASSTLSGTGQPETQYF.

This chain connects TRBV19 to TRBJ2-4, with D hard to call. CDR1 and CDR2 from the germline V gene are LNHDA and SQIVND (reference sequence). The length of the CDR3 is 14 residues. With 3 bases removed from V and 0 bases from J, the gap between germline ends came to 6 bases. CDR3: CASSILVAKNIQYF. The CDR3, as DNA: TGTGCCAGTAGTATTTTGGTAGCCAAAAACATTCAGTACTTC.

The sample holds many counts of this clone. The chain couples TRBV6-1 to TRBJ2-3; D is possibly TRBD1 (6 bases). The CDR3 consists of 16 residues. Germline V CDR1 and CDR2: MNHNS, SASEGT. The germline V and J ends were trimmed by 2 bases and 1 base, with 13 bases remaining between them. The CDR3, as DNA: TGTGCCAGCAGTGAAAGAGGGGGAGTCGGCACAGATACGCAGTATTTT. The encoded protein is CASSERGGVGTDTQYF.

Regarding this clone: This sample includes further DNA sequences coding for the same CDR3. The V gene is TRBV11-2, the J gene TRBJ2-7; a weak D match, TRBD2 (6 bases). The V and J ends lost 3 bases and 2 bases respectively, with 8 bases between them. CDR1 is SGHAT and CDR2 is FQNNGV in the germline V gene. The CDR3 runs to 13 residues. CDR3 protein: CASSFPGAYEQYF. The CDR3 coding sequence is TGTGCCAGCAGCTTCCCGGGGGCCTACGAGCAGTACTTC.